This TCR beta chain was found in a study of post-analysis software for immune sequencing data. Whole-study findings and limits: In multiple sclerosis, normalized Chao1 diversity was significantly below that of controls. TRBV5-6, TRBV5-1 and TRBV20-1 belonged to a set of roughly 5 TRBV segments that were more frequent in patients than controls. Samples from a shared batch, those prepared together, strongly co-clustered by F measure.

The CDR3 totals 15 residues. The V gene end was trimmed by 1 base and the J gene end by 5 bases; junction bases not matched to a gene: 7. The germline V gene encodes CDR1 SQVTM and CDR2 ANQGSEA. Libraries were made from TCR beta cDNA, and they carried unique molecular identifiers. The T cell input of roughly 0.95 to 11 million gave approximately 500,000 cDNA molecules. MiXCR was run by TCRdb on the PCR reads, yielding one entry per CDR3 protein. The sample shows hundreds of thousands of distinct CDR3 sequences, approximately 53% of them seen only once. On this clonotype itself: What it binds is unknown.

The clonotype comes from a girl under 18 with multiple sclerosis. What was sequenced was blood. The chain links TRBV29-1 to TRBJ2-3, with 9 nucleotides matching TRBD2. The CDR3 region is CSVEGAASGEDTQYF. Written as DNA, the CDR3 is TGCAGCGTTGAAGGGGCAGCTAGCGGGGAAGATACGCAGTATTTT.